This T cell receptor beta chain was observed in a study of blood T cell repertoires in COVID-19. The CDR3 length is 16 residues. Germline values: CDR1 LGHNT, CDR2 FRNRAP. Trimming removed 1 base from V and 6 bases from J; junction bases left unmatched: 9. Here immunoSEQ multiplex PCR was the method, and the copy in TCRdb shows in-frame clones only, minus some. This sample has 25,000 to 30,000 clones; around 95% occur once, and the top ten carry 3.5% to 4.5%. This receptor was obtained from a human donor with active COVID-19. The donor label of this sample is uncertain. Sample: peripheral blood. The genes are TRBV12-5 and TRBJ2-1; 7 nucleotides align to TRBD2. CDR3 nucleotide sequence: TGTGCTAGTGGTTTGGCCGCCGGGACTATCATCAATGAGCAGTTCTTC. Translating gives CASGLAAGTIINEQFF.